These T cell receptor beta chains were read from a single sample in a study of a mutant IDH1 vaccine in newly diagnosed glioma. What these receptors recognize is not known. Here immunoSEQ multiplex PCR was the method, and the copy in TCRdb shows in-frame clones only, minus some. The profile covers about 20,000 clones, with around 82% appearing a single time and approximately 13% taken by the ten largest. The specimen comprised PBMCs, sampled from a glioma patient whose treatment included an IDH1 peptide vaccine. These TCRs come from a man aged 30 to 39 with glioma. Both conserved end residues are part of each CDR3. D genes are given only for firm matches. Rows may omit the clone size; those that give it use once, few, many or a size class.

CASSLAPRTVPNYGYTF,TGTGCCAGCAGCTTGGCGCCCCGGACAGTCCCTAACTATGGCTACACCTTC,NA,TRBJ1-2,TRBV5-5,NA
CASSESIGAGPNTEAFF,TGCGCCAGCAGTGAGTCGATCGGAGCCGGACCGAACACTGAAGCTTTCTTT,NA,TRBJ1-1,TRBV10-1,NA
CAWSPDRVRTEAFF,TGTGCCTGGAGTCCCGACAGGGTTAGGACTGAAGCTTTCTTT,NA,TRBJ1-1,TRBV30,TRBD1
CASSPTGNNQPQHF,TGTGCCAGCAGCCCGACAGGGAACAATCAGCCCCAGCATTTT,NA,TRBJ1-5,TRBV5-6,TRBD1
CASLGQGAGGYTF,TGTGCCAGCCTGGGACAGGGGGCGGGCGGCTACACCTTC,NA,TRBJ1-2,TRBV6-6,TRBD1
CASSWTSGQRSYNEQFF,TGTGCCAGTAGTTGGACTAGCGGGCAACGCTCCTACAATGAGCAGTTCTTC,NA,TRBJ2-1,TRBV19,TRBD2
CASSLQSSGNTIYF,TGTGCCAGCAGCCTACAGAGCTCTGGAAACACCATATATTTT,NA,TRBJ1-3,TRBV14,NA
CASRPQITGANVLTF,TGTGCCAGCAGACCCCAGATAACTGGGGCCAACGTCCTGACTTTC,NA,TRBJ2-6,TRBV6-6,NA
CASSGNTNTEAFF,TGTGCCAGCAGTGGCAACACGAACACTGAAGCTTTCTTT,NA,TRBJ1-1,TRBV2,NA
CASSRDSRILPYEQYF,TGTGCCAGCAGCCGGGACAGCCGGATCCTTCCCTACGAGCAGTACTTC,once,TRBJ2-7,TRBV5-6,TRBD1
CAWADRGSYNEQFF,TGTGCCTGGGCGGACAGGGGGTCCTACAATGAGCAGTTCTTC,NA,TRBJ2-1,TRBV30,TRBD1
CAWKQMNTEAFF,TGTGCCTGGAAGCAGATGAACACTGAAGCTTTCTTT,few,TRBJ1-1,TRBV30,NA
CASSPVGLAGSTGELFF,TGTGCCAGCAGCCCTGTGGGACTAGCGGGGTCGACCGGGGAGCTGTTTTTT,NA,TRBJ2-2,TRBV7-9,TRBD2
CSVGYQETQYF,TGCAGCGTTGGGTACCAAGAGACCCAGTACTTC,NA,TRBJ2-5,TRBV29-1,NA
CASSPRSLTVAKNIQYF,TGTGCCAGCAGTCCTAGAAGCCTGACAGTAGCCAAAAACATTCAGTACTTC,NA,TRBJ2-4,TRBV27,NA
CASSQGGWRYNEQFF,TGTGCCAGCAGCCAAGGGGGCTGGCGATACAATGAGCAGTTCTTC,NA,TRBJ2-1,TRBV6-4,TRBD1
CASSIRGGPYEQYF,TGTGCCAGTAGTATTCGCGGAGGTCCCTACGAGCAGTACTTC,NA,TRBJ2-7,TRBV19,NA
CASSLAQGGEKLFF,TGCGCCAGCAGCTTGGCACAGGGAGGGGAAAAACTGTTTTTT,NA,TRBJ1-4,TRBV5-1,NA